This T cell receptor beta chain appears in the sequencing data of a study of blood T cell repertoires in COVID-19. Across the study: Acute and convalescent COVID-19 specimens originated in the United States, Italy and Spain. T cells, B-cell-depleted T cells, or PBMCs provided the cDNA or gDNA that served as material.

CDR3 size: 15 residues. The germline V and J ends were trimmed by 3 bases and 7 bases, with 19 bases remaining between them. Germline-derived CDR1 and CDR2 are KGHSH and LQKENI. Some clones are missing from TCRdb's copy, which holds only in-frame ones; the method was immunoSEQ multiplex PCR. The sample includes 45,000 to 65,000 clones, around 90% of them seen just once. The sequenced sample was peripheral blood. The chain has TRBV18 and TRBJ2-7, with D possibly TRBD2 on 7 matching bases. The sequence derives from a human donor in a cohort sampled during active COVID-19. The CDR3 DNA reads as TGTGCCAGCTCACCCCCCTTGGCGGGGGCGCGTGAGCAGTACTTC. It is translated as CASSPPLAGAREQYF.